This TCR beta chain was documented in a study of blood T cell repertoires in COVID-19. Study-level information: COVID-19 samples, acute and convalescent, were from the United States, Italy and Spain.

Participants reported their clinical history, and cohort assignment relied on those reports. Per the germline V gene, CDR1 is MNHEY and CDR2 is SVGAGI. Unmatched junction bases numbered 3, after V lost 6 bases and J lost 1 base. CDR3 length: 14 amino acids. Per the authors' pipeline: Estimation of nucleated cell counts relied on the amplification of reference gene primers. Some clones are missing from TCRdb's copy, which holds only in-frame ones; the method was immunoSEQ multiplex PCR. The V and J calls and clone size were taken over from that table, and D and trimming were inferred from the DNA. The data contain hundreds of thousands of clones, roughly 90% of them seen just once; the ten biggest clones take up over 8%.

Sequenced input: PBMCs or T cells enriched from blood (not recorded which). The rearrangement joins TRBV6-5 to TRBJ2-3; TRBD1 matches at 8 bases. The TCR comes from a middle-aged woman who had recovered from COVID-19. The DNA for the CDR3 is TGTGCCAGCAGAATGGACAGGGGCACAGATACGCAGTATTTT. Translated: CASRMDRGTDTQYF.